These 8 T cell receptor beta chains originate from one sample sequenced in a study of blood T cell repertoires in COVID-19. Here immunoSEQ multiplex PCR was the method, and the copy in TCRdb shows in-frame clones only, minus some. The sample consists of 200,000 to 250,000 clones, around 86% of them appearing once. The specimen was peripheral blood. These TCRs come from a woman between 65 and 79 years old with active or convalescent COVID-19.

The chain is built from TRBV6-2 or TRBV6-3 and TRBJ2-7, with 7 bases identical to TRBD2. CDR3 length: 13 residues. J was trimmed by 2 bases and V by 6 bases; bases with no gene match: 4. Germline V lookup: CDR1 MNHEY, CDR2 SVGEGT. CDR3: CASSPSGTYEQYF. Here the CDR3 DNA reads TGTGCCAGCAGCCCCAGCGGGACCTACGAGCAGTACTTC.

The rearrangement joins TRBV6-5 to TRBJ1-1; possible D gene TRBD1, 5 bases. The CDR3 extends over 16 amino acids. Trimming left V 4 bases short and J 10 bases short, with 25 bases between. Germline V CDR1 and CDR2: MNHEY, SVGAGI. The CDR3 DNA reads as TGTGCCAGCAGTTTTCTGGGAGGGAGGGGCGGACGCGCAGCTTTCTTT. Translated, it gives CASSFLGGRGGRAAFF.

The V call is TRBV27, the J call TRBJ2-2, with 10 positions matching TRBD2. This CDR3 has 15 amino acids. Germline values: CDR1 MNHEY, CDR2 SMNVEV (reference sequence). The ends lost 2 bases at V and 8 bases at J; junction bases unmatched: 5. This CDR3 reads CASSLLAGVSGELFF. As DNA, the CDR3 is TGTGCCAGCAGTTTACTAGCGGGGGTTTCTGGGGAGCTGTTTTTT.

This clone was seen once. The V and J genes are TRBV18 and TRBJ2-7; TRBD1 aligns across 7 bases. The CDR3 is 13 residues long. Germline V CDR1 and CDR2: KGHSH, LQKENI. Germline trimming cut 3 bases from V and 3 bases from J; bases unmatched to any gene: 2. This CDR3 is CASSPGTDYEQYF. The CDR3 DNA is TGTGCCAGCTCACCCGGGACAGACTACGAGCAGTACTTC.

The table lists this clone with a few counts. J is TRBJ1-1 and V is TRBV12-3 or TRBV12-4; D call uncertain. Trimming cost V 7 bases and J 4 bases, with 13 bases left between them. This CDR3 region has 13 residues. The CDR3 coding sequence is TGTGCCAGCACCTTACAAGCGGGCACTGAAGCTTTCTTT. This gives the protein CASTLQAGTEAFF.

This sequence joins TRBV7-8 and TRBJ2-7; D might be TRBD1 (5 bases). Germline V gene lookup returns CDR1 SGHVS and CDR2 FQNEAQ. V was trimmed by 1 base and J by 2 bases, leaving 9 bases between them. This CDR3 region has 14 residues. The CDR3 DNA sequence: TGTGCCAGCAGCTTAGAAGGGGCCGCCTACGAGCAGTACTTC. It codes for CASSLEGAAYEQYF.

The V and J genes are TRBV9 and TRBJ1-6; D possibly corresponds to TRBD1 (5 bases). The CDR3 has 14 residues. With 0 bases removed from V and 11 bases from J, the gap between germline ends came to 12 bases. The V gene's germline CDR1 is SGDLS and CDR2 YYNGEE. CDR3 in amino acids: CASSVGDRGAPLHF. The CDR3 DNA reads as TGTGCCAGCAGCGTAGGGGACCGGGGGGCACCCCTCCACTTT. Together with reference TRBV9 and TRBJ1-6, the CDR3 gives the full variable domain: DSGVTQTPKHLITATGQRVTLRCSPRSGDLSVYWYQQSLDQGLQFLIQYYNGEERAKGNILERFSAQQFPDLHSELNLSSLELGDSALYFCASSVGDRGAPLHFGNGTRLTVT.

The V and J genes are TRBV6-5 and TRBJ1-1; TRBD1 might be the D (6 bases). Germline assignment: CDR1 MNHEY and CDR2 SVGAGI. The CDR3 sequence is 15 residues long. V dropped 10 bases and J dropped 4 bases, with 22 bases sitting between them. This CDR3 reads CATKHRGGEGTEAFF. CDR3 in DNA: TGTGCCACTAAACACAGAGGGGGGGAGGGCACTGAAGCTTTCTTT.